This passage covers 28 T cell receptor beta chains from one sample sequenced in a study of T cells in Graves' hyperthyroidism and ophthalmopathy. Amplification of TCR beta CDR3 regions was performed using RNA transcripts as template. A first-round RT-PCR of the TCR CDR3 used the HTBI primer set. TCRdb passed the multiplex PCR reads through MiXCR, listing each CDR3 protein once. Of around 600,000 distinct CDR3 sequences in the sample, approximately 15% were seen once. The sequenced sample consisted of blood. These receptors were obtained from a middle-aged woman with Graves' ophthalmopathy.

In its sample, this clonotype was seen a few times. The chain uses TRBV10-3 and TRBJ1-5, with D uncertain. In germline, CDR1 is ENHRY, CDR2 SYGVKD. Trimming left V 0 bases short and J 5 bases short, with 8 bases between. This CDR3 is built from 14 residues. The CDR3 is CAISESLSDQPQHF. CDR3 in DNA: TGTGCCATCAGTGAGTCGTTGAGTGATCAGCCCCAGCATTTT.

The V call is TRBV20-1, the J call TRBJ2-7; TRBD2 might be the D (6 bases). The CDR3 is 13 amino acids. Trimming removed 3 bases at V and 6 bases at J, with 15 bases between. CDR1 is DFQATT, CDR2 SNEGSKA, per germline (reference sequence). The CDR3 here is CSARLGGGPEQYF. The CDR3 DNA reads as TGCAGTGCTAGGCTCGGCGGAGGGCCCGAGCAGTACTTC.

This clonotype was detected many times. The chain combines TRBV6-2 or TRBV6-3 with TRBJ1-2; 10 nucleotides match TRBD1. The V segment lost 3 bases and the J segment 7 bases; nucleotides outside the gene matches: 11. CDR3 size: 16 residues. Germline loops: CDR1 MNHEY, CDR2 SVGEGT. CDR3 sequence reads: CASSYPLGTGVGGYTF. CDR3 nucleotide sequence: TGTGCCAGCAGTTATCCGTTGGGGACAGGGGTCGGTGGCTACACCTTC.

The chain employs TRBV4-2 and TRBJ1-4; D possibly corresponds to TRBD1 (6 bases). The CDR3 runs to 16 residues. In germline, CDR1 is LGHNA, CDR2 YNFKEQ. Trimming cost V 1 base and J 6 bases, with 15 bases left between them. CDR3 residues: CASSQGQAPRDEKLFF. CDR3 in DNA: TGTGCCAGCAGCCAAGGACAGGCCCCCCGAGATGAAAAACTGTTTTTT.

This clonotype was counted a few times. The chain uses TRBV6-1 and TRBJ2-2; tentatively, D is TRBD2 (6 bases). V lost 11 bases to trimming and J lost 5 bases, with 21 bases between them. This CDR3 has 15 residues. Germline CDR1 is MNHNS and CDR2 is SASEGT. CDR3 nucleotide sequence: TGTGCCGCCCGGAGCGGCGGGGAACCAACCGGGGAGCTGTTTTTT. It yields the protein CAARSGGEPTGELFF.

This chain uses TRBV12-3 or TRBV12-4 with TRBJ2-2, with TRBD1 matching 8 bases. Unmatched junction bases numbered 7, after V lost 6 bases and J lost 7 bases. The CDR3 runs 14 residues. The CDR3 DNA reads TGTGCCAGCAGGCTCAGGGGGCGGAGCGGGGAGCTGTTTTTT. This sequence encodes CASRLRGRSGELFF.

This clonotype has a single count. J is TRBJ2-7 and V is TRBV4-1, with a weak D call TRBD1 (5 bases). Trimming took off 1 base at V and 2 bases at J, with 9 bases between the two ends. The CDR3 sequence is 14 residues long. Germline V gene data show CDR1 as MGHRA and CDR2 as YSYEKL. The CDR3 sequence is CASSQGQTTYEQYF. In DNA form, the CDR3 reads TGCGCCAGCAGCCAAGGACAGACAACCTACGAGCAGTACTTC.

In DNA form, the CDR3 reads TGTGCCAGCAGTGTAAGGGGACAGGGCACTGAAGCTTTCTTT. Amino acids: CASSVRGQGTEAFF. The chain combines TRBV2 with TRBJ1-1; 9 bases are shared with TRBD1. Trimming removed 4 bases from V and 4 bases from J; junction bases left unmatched: 4. There are 14 residues in the CDR3. CDR1 and CDR2 (germline): SNHLY, FYNNEI.

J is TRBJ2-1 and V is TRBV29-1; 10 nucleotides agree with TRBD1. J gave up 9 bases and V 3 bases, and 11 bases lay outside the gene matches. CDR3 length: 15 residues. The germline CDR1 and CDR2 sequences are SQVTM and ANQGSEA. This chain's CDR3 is CSVDLGQGVRGEQFF. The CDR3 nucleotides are TGCAGCGTTGACTTAGGACAGGGGGTACGAGGTGAGCAGTTCTTC.

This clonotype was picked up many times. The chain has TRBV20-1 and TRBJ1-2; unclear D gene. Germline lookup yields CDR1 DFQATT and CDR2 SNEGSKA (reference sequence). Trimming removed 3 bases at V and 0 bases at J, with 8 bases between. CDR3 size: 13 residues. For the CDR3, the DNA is TGCAGTGCTAGTCGGGCAGCTAACTATGGCTACACCTTC. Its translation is CSASRAANYGYTF.

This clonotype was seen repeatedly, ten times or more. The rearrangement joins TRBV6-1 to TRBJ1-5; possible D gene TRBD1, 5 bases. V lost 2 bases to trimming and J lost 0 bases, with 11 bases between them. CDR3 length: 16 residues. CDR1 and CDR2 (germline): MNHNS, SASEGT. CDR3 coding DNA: TGTGCCAGCAGTGAAATGGGGGTATATAGCAATCAGCCCCAGCATTTT. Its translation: CASSEMGVYSNQPQHF.

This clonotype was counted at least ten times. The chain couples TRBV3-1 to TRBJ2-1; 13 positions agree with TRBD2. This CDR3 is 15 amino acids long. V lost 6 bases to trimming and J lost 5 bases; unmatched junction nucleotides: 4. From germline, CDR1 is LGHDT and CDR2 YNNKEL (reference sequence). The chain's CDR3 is CASRRTSGGHNEQFF. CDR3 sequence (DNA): TGTGCCAGCAGGCGGACTAGCGGGGGACACAATGAGCAGTTCTTC.

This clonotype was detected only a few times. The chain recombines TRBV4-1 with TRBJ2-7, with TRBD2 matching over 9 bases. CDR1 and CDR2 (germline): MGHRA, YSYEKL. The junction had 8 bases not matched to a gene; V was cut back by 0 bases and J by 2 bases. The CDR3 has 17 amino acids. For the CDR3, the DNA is TGCGCCAGCAGCCAAGACCCGCGGCGGGAGGGCCCCTACGAGCAGTACTTC. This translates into CASSQDPRREGPYEQYF.

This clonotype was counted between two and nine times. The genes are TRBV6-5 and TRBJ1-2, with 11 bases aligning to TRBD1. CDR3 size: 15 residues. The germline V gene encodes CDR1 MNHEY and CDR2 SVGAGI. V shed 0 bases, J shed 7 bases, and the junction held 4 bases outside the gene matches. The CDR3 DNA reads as TGTGCCAGCAGTTACTCCCGGGACAGGGGGTCTGGCTACACCTTC. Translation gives CASSYSRDRGSGYTF.

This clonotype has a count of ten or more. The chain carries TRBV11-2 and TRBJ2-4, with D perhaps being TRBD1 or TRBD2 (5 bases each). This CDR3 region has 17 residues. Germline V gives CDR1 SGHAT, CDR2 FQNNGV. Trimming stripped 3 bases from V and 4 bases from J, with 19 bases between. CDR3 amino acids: CASSLYPPGAGKNIQYF. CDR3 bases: TGTGCCAGCAGCTTGTATCCCCCCGGGGCGGGTAAAAACATTCAGTACTTC.

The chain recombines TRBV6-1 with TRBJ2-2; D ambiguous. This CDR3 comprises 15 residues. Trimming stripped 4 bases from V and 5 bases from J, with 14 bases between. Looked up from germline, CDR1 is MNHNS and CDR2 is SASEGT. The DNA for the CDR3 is TGTGCCAGCAGTGCTCTCTCCCATTTAACCGGGGAGCTGTTTTTT. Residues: CASSALSHLTGELFF.

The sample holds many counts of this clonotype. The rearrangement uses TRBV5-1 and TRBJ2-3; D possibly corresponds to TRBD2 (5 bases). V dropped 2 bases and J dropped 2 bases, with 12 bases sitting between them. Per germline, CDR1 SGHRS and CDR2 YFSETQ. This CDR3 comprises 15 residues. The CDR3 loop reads CASSFILANTDTQYF. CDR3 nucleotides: TGCGCCAGCAGCTTTATTCTAGCTAACACAGATACGCAGTATTTT.

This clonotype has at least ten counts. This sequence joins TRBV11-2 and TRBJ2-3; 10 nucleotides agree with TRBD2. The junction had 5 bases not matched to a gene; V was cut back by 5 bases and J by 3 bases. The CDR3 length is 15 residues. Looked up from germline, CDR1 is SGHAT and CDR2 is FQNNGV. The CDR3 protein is CASSPGLAETDTQYF. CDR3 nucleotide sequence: TGTGCCAGCAGCCCCGGACTAGCGGAGACAGATACGCAGTATTTT.

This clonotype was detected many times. In DNA form, the CDR3 reads TGCGCCAGCAGCTTGGCGGTAGCGGCAAGCACAGATACGCAGTATTTT. Residues: CASSLAVAASTDTQYF. V is TRBV5-1 and J is TRBJ2-3, with D tentatively TRBD2 (6 bases). V was clipped by 0 bases and J by 0 bases, with 11 bases between them. There are 16 residues in the CDR3. Germline V gene data show CDR1 as SGHRS and CDR2 as YFSETQ.

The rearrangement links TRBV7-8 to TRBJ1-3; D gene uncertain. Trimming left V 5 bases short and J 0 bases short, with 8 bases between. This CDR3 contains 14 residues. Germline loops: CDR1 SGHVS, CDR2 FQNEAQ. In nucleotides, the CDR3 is TGTGCCAGCAGCCGCGACGTCTCTGGAAACACCATATATTTT. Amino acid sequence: CASSRDVSGNTIYF. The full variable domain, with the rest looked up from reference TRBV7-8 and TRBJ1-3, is GAGVSQSPRYKVAKRGQDVALRCDPISGHVSLFWYQQALGQGPEFLTYFQNEAQLDKSGLPSDRFFAERPEGSVSTLKIQRTQQEDSAVYLCASSRDVSGNTIYFGEGSWLTVV.

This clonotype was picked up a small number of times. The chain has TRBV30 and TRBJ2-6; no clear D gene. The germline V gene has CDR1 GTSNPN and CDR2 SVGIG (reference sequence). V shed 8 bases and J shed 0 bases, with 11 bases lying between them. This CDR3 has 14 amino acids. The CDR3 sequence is CASGRSSGANVLTF. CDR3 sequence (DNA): TGTGCCAGTGGACGCAGCTCTGGGGCCAACGTCCTGACTTTC.

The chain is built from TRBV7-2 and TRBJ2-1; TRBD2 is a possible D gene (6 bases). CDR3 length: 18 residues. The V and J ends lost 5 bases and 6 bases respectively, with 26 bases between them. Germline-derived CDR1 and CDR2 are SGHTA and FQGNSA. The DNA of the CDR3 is TGTGCCAGCAGCCTATGGACCTCGGGAGACCGGCCGGGCAATGAGCAGTTCTTC. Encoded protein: CASSLWTSGDRPGNEQFF. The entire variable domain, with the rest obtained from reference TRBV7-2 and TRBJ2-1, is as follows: GAGVSQSPSNKVTEKGKDVELRCDPISGHTALYWYRQSLGQGLEFLIYFQGNSAPDKSGLPSDRFSAERTGGSVSTLTIQRTQQEDSAVYLCASSLWTSGDRPGNEQFFGPGTRLTVL.

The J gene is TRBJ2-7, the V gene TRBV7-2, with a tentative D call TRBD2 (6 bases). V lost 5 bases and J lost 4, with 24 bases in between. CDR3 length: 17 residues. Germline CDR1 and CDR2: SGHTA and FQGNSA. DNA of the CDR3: TGTGCCAGCAGCCCCCGGAATTGGGGCGGGGTACTTTACGAGCAGTACTTC. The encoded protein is CASSPRNWGGVLYEQYF.

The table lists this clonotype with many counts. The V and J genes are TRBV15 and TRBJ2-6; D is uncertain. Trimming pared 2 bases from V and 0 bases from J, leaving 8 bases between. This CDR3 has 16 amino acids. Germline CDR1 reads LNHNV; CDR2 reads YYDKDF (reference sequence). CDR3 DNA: TGTGCCACCAGCAGACCTATAGGCTCTGGGGCCAACGTCCTGACTTTC. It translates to CATSRPIGSGANVLTF.

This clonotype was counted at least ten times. The CDR3 DNA reads as TGTGCCAGCAGTTTGAACAGACTCGGAAGCAATCAGCCCCAGCATTTT. Translation: CASSLNRLGSNQPQHF. The chain has TRBV27 and TRBJ1-5; D gene ambiguous. Between the trimmed V and J ends, which lost 3 bases and 1 base, there was a span of 13 bases. The length of the CDR3 is 16 residues. Looked up from germline, CDR1 is MNHEY and CDR2 is SMNVEV (reference sequence).

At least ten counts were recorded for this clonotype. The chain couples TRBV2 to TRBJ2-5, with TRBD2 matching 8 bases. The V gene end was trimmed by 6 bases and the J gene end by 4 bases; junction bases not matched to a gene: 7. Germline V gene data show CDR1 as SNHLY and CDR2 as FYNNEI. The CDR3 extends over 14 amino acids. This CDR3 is CASSRGGGGETQYF. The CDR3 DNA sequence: TGTGCCAGCAGCCGGGGGGGCGGGGGAGAGACCCAGTACTTC.

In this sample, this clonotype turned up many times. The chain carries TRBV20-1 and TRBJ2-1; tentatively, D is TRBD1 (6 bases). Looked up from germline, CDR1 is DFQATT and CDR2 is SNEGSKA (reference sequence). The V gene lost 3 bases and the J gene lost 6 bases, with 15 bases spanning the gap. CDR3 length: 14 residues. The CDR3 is CSARDSPISNEQFF. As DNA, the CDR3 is TGCAGTGCTAGGGACAGCCCGATCAGCAATGAGCAGTTCTTC.

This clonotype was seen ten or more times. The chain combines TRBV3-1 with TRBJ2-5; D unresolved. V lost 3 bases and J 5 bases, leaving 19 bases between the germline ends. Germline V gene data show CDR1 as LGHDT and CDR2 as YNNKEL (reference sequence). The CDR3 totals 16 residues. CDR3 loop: CASSQSEVHPQETQYF. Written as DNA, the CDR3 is TGTGCCAGCAGCCAGAGTGAGGTCCACCCTCAGGAGACCCAGTACTTC.